The entry below describes one T cell receptor beta chain. Its specificity is not known. This sample was taken from a study of post-analysis software for immune sequencing data. Study observations and caveats: Compared with controls, patients showed significantly lower normalized Chao1 diversity. By F measure, strong co-clustering occurred among samples prepared in the same batch.

The library was made from cDNA and included unique molecular identifiers. T cells numbering roughly 1 to 10 million yielded about 500,000 cDNA molecules. Via MiXCR, TCRdb re-called the PCR reads, giving one row per CDR3 protein. The repertoire holds more than 450,000 distinct CDR3 sequences, with roughly 40% as singletons. The sequencing input was blood. The clonotype originates from a girl aged 10-17 years with multiple sclerosis.

In nucleotides, the CDR3 is TGTGCCAGCAGTCGCGCATTAGGGGAGCAGTACTTC. This codes for CASSRALGEQYF. The rearrangement joins TRBV7-2 to TRBJ2-7, with unresolved D. Trimming shortened V by 6 bases and J by 7 bases, and 13 bases separated the two germline ends. CDR3 size: 12 residues. Germline V gene sequence: CDR1 SGHTA, CDR2 FQGNSA.